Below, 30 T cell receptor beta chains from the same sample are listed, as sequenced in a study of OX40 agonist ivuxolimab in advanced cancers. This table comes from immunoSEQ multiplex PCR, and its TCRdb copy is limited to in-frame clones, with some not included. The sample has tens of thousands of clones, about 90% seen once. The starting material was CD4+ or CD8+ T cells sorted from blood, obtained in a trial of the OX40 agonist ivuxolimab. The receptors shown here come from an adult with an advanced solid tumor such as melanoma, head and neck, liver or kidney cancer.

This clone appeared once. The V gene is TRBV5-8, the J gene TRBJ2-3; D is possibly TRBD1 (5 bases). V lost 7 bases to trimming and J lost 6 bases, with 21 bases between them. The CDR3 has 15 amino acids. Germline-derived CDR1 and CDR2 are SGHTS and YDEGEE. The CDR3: CASQGLSPPGDTQYF. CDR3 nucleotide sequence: TGTGCCAGCCAGGGCCTCTCGCCGCCAGGGGATACGCAGTATTTT.

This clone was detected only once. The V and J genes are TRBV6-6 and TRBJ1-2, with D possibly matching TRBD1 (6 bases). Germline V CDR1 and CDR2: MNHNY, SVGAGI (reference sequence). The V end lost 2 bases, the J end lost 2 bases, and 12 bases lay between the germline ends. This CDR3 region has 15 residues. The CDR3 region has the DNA TGTGCCAGCAGTTACGGACAGACCCAAAACTATGGCTACACCTTC. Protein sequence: CASSYGQTQNYGYTF.

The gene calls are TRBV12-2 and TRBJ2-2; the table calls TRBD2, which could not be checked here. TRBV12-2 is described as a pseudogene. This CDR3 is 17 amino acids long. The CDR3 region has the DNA TGTGCAAGTCGCTTAGAGGGACTAGGGGGTGATGCCGGGGAGCTGTTTTTT. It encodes CASRLEGLGGDAGELFF.

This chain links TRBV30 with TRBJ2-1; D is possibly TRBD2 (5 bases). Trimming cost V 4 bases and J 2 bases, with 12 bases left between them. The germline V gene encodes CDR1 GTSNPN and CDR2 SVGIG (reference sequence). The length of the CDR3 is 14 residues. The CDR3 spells CAWKDWETYNEQFF. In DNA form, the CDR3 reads TGTGCCTGGAAGGACTGGGAAACCTACAATGAGCAGTTCTTC.

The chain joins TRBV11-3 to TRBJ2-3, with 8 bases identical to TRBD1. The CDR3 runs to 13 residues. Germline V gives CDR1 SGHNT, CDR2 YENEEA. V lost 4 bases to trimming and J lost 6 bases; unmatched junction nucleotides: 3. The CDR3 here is CASSYGQGDTQYF. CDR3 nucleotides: TGTGCCAGCAGCTACGGACAGGGCGATACGCAGTATTTT.

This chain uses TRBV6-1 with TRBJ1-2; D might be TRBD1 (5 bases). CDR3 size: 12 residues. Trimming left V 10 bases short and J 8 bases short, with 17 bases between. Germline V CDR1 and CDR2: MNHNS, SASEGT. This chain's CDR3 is CATQRQGEGYTF. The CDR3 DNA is TGTGCCACCCAGCGCCAGGGTGAAGGCTACACCTTC.

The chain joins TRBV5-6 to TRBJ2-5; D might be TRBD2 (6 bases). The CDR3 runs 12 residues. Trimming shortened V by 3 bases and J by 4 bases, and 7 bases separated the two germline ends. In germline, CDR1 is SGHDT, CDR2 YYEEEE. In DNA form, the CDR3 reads TGTGCCAGCAGCTGGGGGGTAGAGACCCAGTACTTC. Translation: CASSWGVETQYF.

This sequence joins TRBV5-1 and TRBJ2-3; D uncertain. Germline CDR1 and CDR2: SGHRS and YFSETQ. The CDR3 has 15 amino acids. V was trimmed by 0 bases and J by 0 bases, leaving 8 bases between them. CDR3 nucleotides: TGCGCCAGCAGCTTGGGTGGATCTAGCACAGATACGCAGTATTTT. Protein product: CASSLGGSSTDTQYF.

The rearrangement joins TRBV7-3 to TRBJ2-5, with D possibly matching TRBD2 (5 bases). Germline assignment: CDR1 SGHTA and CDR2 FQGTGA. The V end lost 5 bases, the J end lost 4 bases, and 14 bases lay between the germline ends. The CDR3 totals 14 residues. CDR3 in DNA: TGTGCCAGCAGCCCGAGCGGAGGAGGAGAGACCCAGTACTTC. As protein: CASSPSGGGETQYF.

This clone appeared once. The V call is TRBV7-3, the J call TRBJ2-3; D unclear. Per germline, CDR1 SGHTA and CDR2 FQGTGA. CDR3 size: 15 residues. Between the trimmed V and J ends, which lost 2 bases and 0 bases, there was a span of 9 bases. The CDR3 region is CASSLYVGSTDTQYF. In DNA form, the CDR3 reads TGTGCCAGCAGCTTATACGTGGGAAGCACAGATACGCAGTATTTT.

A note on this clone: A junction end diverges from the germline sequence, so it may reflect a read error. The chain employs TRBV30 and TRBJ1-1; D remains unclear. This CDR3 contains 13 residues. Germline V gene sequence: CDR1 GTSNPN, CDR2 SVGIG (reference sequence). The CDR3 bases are TGTGCCGGGAGGAACCAGATGGGCACTGAAGCTTTCTTT. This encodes CAGRNQMGTEAFF.

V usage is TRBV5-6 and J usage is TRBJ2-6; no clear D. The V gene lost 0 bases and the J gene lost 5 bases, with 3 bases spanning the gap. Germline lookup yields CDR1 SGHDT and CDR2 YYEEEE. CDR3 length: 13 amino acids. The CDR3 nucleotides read TGTGCCAGCAGCTTGGGGCGGGCCAACGTCCTGACTTTC. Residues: CASSLGRANVLTF.

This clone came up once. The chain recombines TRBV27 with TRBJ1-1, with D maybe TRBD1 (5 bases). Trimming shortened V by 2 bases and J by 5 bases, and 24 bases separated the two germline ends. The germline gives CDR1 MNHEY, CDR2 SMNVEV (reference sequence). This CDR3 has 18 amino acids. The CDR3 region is CASSLKGRGLSVGTEAFF. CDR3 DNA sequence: TGTGCCAGCAGTTTAAAAGGCCGGGGCCTCAGTGTGGGTACTGAAGCTTTCTTT.

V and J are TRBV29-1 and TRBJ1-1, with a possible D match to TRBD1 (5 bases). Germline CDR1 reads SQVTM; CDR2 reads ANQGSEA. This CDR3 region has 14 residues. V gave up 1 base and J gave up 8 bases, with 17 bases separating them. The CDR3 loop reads CSVEVRGVVMEAFF. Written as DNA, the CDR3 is TGCAGCGTTGAAGTACGGGGGGTGGTGATGGAAGCTTTCTTT.

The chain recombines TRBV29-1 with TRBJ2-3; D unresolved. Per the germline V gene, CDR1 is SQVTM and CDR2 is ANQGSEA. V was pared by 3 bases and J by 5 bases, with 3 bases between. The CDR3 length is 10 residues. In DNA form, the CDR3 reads TGCAGCGTTGAGGGAGATACGCAGTATTTT. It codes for CSVEGDTQYF.

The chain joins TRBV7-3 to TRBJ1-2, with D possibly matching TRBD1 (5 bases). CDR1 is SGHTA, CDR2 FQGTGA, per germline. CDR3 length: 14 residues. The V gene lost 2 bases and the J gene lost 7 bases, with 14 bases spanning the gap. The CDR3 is CASSLARGEVGYTF. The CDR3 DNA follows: TGTGCCAGCAGCTTAGCTAGGGGAGAGGTTGGCTACACCTTC.

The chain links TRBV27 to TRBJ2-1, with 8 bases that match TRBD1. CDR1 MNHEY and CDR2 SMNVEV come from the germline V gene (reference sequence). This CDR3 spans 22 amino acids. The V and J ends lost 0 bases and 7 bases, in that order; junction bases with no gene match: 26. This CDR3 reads CASSLSAQHPDYDRGSYNEQFF. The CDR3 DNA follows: TGTGCCAGCAGTTTATCCGCACAACATCCGGACTACGACAGGGGATCTTATAATGAGCAGTTCTTC.

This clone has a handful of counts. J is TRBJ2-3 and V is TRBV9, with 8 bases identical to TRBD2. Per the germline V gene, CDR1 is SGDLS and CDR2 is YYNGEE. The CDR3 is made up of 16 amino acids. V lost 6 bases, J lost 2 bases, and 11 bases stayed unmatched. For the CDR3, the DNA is TGTGCCAGCACCTCGGGGGGCGGGAGGATCACAGATACGCAGTATTTT. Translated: CASTSGGGRITDTQYF. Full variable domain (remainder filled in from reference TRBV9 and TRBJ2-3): DSGVTQTPKHLITATGQRVTLRCSPRSGDLSVYWYQQSLDQGLQFLIQYYNGEERAKGNILERFSAQQFPDLHSELNLSSLELGDSALYFCASTSGGGRITDTQYFGPGTRLTVL.

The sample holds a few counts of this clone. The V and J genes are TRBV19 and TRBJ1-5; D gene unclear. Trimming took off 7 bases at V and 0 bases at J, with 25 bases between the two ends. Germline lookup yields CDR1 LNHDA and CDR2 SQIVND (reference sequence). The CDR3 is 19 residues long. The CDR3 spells CASTPEEAGRGLSNQPQHF. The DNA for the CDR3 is TGTGCCAGTACCCCCGAGGAGGCGGGCCGAGGACTTAGCAATCAGCCCCAGCATTTT.

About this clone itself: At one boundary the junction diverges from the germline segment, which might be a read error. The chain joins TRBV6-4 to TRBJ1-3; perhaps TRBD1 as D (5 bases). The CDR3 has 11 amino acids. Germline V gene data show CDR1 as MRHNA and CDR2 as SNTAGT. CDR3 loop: CAISEGETIYF. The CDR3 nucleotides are TGTGCCATCAGTGAAGGGGAGACCATATATTTT.

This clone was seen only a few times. For the CDR3, the DNA is TGCGCCACCTCATCGGGGGTGGGTGAAAAACTGTTTTTT. It codes for CATSSGVGEKLFF. This rearrangement joins TRBV5-1 to TRBJ1-4; D may be TRBD1 (5 bases). The CDR3 has 13 amino acids. CDR1 SGHRS and CDR2 YFSETQ come from the germline V gene. The V end lost 9 bases, the J end lost 7 bases, and 16 bases lay between the germline ends.

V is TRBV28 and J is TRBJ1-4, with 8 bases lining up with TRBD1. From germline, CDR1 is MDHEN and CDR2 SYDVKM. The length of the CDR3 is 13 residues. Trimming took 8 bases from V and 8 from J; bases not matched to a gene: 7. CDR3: CASQRQGIEKLFF. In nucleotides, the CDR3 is TGTGCCAGCCAGAGACAGGGGATAGAAAAACTGTTTTTT. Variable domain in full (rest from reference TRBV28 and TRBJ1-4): DVKVTQSSRYLVKRTGEKVFLECVQDMDHENMFWYRQDPGLGLRLIYFSYDVKMKEKGDIPEGYSVSREKKERFSLILESASTNQTSMYLCASQRQGIEKLFFGSGTQLSVL.

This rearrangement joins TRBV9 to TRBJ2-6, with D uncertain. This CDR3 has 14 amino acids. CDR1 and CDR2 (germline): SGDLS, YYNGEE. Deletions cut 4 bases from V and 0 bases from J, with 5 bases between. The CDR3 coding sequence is TGTGCCAGCAGCAGGGACTCTGGGGCCAACGTCCTGACTTTC. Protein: CASSRDSGANVLTF.

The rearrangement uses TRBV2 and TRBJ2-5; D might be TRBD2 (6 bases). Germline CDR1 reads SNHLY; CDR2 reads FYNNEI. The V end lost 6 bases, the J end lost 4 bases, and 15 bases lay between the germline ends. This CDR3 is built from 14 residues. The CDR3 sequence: CASRFTGGAETQYF. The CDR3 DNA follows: TGTGCCAGCAGATTCACCGGCGGGGCAGAGACCCAGTACTTC.

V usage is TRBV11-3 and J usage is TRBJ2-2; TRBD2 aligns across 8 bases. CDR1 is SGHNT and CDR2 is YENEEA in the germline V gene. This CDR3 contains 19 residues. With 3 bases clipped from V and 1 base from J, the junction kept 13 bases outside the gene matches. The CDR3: CASSLWGSGEPENTGELFF. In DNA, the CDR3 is TGTGCCAGCAGCTTGTGGGGTAGCGGGGAACCAGAGAACACCGGGGAGCTGTTTTTT.

CDR3 nucleotides: TGTGCCAGCAGACAGGGGGCCAATTCACCCCTCCACTTT. Translating it yields CASRQGANSPLHF. The chain links TRBV2 to TRBJ1-6; TRBD1 matches at 9 bases. Germline V lookup: CDR1 SNHLY, CDR2 FYNNEI. V dropped 6 bases and J dropped 7; count of bases not matched to a gene: 1. The CDR3 loop spans 13 amino acids. The full variable domain, rest sourced from reference TRBV2 and TRBJ1-6, is EPEVTQTPSHQVTQMGQEVILRCVPISNHLYFYWYRQILGQKVEFLVSFYNNEISEKSEIFDDQFSVERPDGSNFTLKIRSTKLEDSAMYFCASRQGANSPLHFGNGTRLTVT.

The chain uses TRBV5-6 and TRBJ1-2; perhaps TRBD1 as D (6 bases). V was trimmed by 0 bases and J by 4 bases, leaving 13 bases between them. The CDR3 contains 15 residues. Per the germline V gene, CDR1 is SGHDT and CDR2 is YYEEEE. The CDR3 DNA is TGTGCCAGCAGCTTGGTGGGGGCGCGAACCTATGGCTACACCTTC. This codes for CASSLVGARTYGYTF.

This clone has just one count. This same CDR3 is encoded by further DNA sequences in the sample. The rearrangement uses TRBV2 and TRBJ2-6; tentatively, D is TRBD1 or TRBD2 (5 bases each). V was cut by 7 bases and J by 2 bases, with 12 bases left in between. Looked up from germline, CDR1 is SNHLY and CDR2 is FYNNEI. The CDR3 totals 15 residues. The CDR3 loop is CASNEGWTGANVLTF. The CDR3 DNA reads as TGTGCCAGCAACGAGGGGTGGACTGGGGCCAACGTCCTGACTTTC.

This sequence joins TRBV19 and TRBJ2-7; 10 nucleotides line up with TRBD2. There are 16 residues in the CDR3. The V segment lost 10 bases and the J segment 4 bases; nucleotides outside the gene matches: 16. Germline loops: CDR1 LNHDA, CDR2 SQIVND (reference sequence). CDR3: CATSITASGGIYEQYF. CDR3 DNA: TGTGCCACCTCTATTACGGCTAGCGGGGGTATATACGAGCAGTACTTC.

The CDR3 nucleotides read TGTGCCAGCAGCTTAAGGGAGGGGGAAGGGAGGAGCTATGGCTACACCTTC. Translating gives CASSLREGEGRSYGYTF. This rearrangement joins TRBV11-2 to TRBJ1-2, with D perhaps matching TRBD1 (6 bases). Germline V CDR1 and CDR2: SGHAT, FQNNGV. This CDR3 contains 17 residues. Trimming took off 2 bases at V and 4 bases at J, with 20 bases between the two ends.